This T cell receptor (beta chain) emerged from a study of spatial heterogeneity in lung cancer. Across the whole study: There were 75 or so donors, all of them untreated patients with early-stage non-small cell lung cancer. Available follow-up PBMC samples were sequenced, at a median of about two years post-resection. Consistent detection of more beta-chain than alpha-chain sequences was observed.

This clonotype was picked up many times. Indicated time point: blood at routine non-recurrence follow-up after resection. TCRs were sequenced from unsorted whole RNA of tumor, nontumor lung or PBMC. TCRdb fed the 5' RACE reads into MiXCR, producing one record per CDR3 protein. Of 35,000 to 45,000 distinct CDR3 sequences listed, around 7.6% are singletons. V gave up 3 bases and J gave up 5 bases; unmatched junction bases: 10. Germline CDR1 and CDR2: SQVTM and ANQGSEA. The CDR3 length is 16 residues. The clonotype originates from a male donor with early-stage non-small cell lung cancer. The sample consisted of PBMCs, taken at follow-up. The chain has TRBV29-1 and TRBJ2-1; 10 bases map to TRBD2. The CDR3 coding sequence is TGCAGCGTTGATTCCCCAGCGGGGGGGGGAAACAATGAGCAGTTCTTC. It yields the protein CSVDSPAGGGNNEQFF.